The sequence of this T cell receptor (beta chain) was determined in a study of cytomegalovirus exposure and HLA in healthy donors. The overall study: Sequencing of 150 million to 200 million T cells in an earlier analysis found 95 million to 120 million unique TCR beta sequences. The Caucasian-associated ancestry cluster held about 80% of 398 genotyped donors.

Researchers ran the PCR with 60 Vbeta and 13 Jbeta primers. Source study methods: As a later analysis found, there were 70 million to 80 million unique TCR beta chains, of which 8.5 million to 13 million were shared. Produced via immunoSEQ multiplex PCR; TCRdb's table is partial and in-frame only. The V and J calls and clone size come from that table; D and trimming were worked out from the DNA. The sample includes 150,000 to 200,000 clones, roughly three quarters of them seen just once. V dropped 6 bases and J dropped 2 bases, with 7 bases sitting between them. Germline V gene lookup returns CDR1 SNHLY and CDR2 FYNNEI. The CDR3 totals 12 residues. Overall study findings and caveats: Later genetic work tied a missense DCLRE1C variant to beta-chain V and J trimming.

Comments on this clone: Its antigen is unknown.

The TCR comes from a middle-aged woman in good health and CMV-seropositive. Sequenced: PBMCs. The V gene is TRBV2, the J gene TRBJ1-1; D remains ambiguous. CDR3 loop: CASRRPNTEAFF. In DNA, the CDR3 is TGTGCCAGCAGGAGGCCCAACACTGAAGCTTTCTTT.